The next 32 T cell receptor beta chains were all read from a single sample in a study of cytomegalovirus exposure and HLA in healthy donors. Measured with immunoSEQ multiplex PCR; TCRdb has only the in-frame clones, and not every one. This table holds 120,000 to 150,000 clones, 70% to 90% found once. The sequencing sample was made of PBMCs. The receptor source for this set is a woman in her twenties or thirties in good health and CMV-seronegative.

V is TRBV27 and J is TRBJ2-3; 10 bases align to TRBD2. CDR1 and CDR2 from the germline V gene are MNHEY and SMNVEV (reference sequence). There are 16 residues in the CDR3. V was pared by 8 bases and J by 2 bases, with 10 bases of the junction left unmatched. The CDR3 sequence: CASRLLAGAHTDTQYF. CDR3 bases: TGTGCCAGCCGACTGCTAGCGGGGGCCCACACAGATACGCAGTATTTT.

This chain links TRBV19 with TRBJ2-3; 8 nucleotides line up with TRBD2. Germline CDR1 reads LNHDA; CDR2 reads SQIVND (reference sequence). The trim removed 5 bases at V and 4 bases at J, leaving 5 bases unmatched. The CDR3 has 14 residues. CDR3 region: CASSGRGAADTQYF. The DNA for the CDR3 is TGTGCCAGTAGTGGGCGGGGGGCGGCAGATACGCAGTATTTT.

The chain recombines TRBV5-4 with TRBJ2-7; 11 bases are shared with TRBD2. The trim removed 4 bases at V and 5 bases at J, leaving 5 bases unmatched. Germline lookup yields CDR1 SGHNT and CDR2 YYREEE (reference sequence). The CDR3 has 14 residues. CDR3 region: CASSSSGGDHEQYF. The CDR3 DNA follows: TGTGCCAGCAGCAGTAGCGGGGGGGACCACGAGCAGTACTTC.

This chain connects TRBV9 to TRBJ2-5; possibly TRBD2 for D (5 bases). Germline V gene sequence: CDR1 SGDLS, CDR2 YYNGEE. The CDR3 length is 12 residues. With 0 bases removed from V and 5 bases from J, the gap between germline ends came to 5 bases. The CDR3 DNA is TGTGCCAGCAGCGTAGCGGGGGAGACCCAGTACTTC. Protein product: CASSVAGETQYF.

The CDR3 DNA reads TGTGCCAGCAGCTTAAATGGCAGGGTCACCGGGGAGCTGTTTTTT. Translated, it gives CASSLNGRVTGELFF. V is TRBV11-3 and J is TRBJ2-2; D might be TRBD1 (5 bases). Germline V gives CDR1 SGHNT, CDR2 YENEEA. The V and J ends lost 2 bases and 4 bases respectively, with 11 bases between them. The length of the CDR3 is 15 residues. The full variable domain, in which reference TRBV11-3 and TRBJ2-2 provide the parts outside the CDR3, is EAGVVQSPRYKIIEKKQPVAFWCNPISGHNTLYWYLQNLGQGPELLIRYENEEAVDDSQLPKDRFSAERLKGVDSTLKIQPAELGDSAVYLCASSLNGRVTGELFFGEGSRLTVL.

The chain links TRBV7-6 to TRBJ2-3; D gene ambiguous. V lost 5 bases, J lost 4 bases, and 10 bases lay in between. The CDR3 is 13 amino acids. Per the germline V gene, CDR1 is SGHVS and CDR2 is FNYEAQ. CDR3 residues: CASSLNAADTQYF. The DNA for the CDR3 is TGTGCCAGCAGCCTCAACGCGGCAGATACGCAGTATTTT.

The rearrangement joins TRBV6-5 to TRBJ2-1; TRBD2 matches 13 bases. Germline-derived CDR1 and CDR2 are MNHEY and SVGAGI. Losses at the gene ends were 4 bases for V and 8 bases for J; bases not matched to a gene: 5. There are 15 residues in the CDR3. The CDR3 here is CASSSLGLAGYEQFF. In nucleotides, the CDR3 is TGTGCCAGCAGTTCCTTGGGACTAGCGGGGTATGAGCAGTTCTTC.

The J gene is TRBJ1-4, the V gene TRBV7-9, with D perhaps TRBD1 (5 bases). Germline values: CDR1 SEHNR, CDR2 FQNEAQ (reference sequence). V was pared by 2 bases and J by 1 base, with 5 bases between. This CDR3 has 14 amino acids. Here the CDR3 reads CASSLRGTNEKLFF. CDR3 coding DNA: TGTGCCAGCAGCTTAAGGGGAACTAATGAAAAACTGTTTTTT. The full variable domain, its missing parts supplied by reference TRBV7-9 and TRBJ1-4, is DTGVSQNPRHKITKRGQNVTFRCDPISEHNRLYWYRQTLGQGPEFLTYFQNEAQLEKSRLLSDRFSAERPKGSFSTLEIQRTEQGDSAMYLCASSLRGTNEKLFFGSGTQLSVL.

V and J are TRBV27 and TRBJ2-1, with 9 bases aligning to TRBD2. V lost 11 bases, J lost 9 bases, and 14 bases stayed unmatched. There are 14 residues in the CDR3. In germline, CDR1 is MNHEY, CDR2 SMNVEV (reference sequence). CDR3 in amino acids: CASTLRGGRGEQFF. The CDR3 nucleotides are TGTGCCTCAACTTTGCGGGGGGGCCGGGGTGAGCAGTTCTTC.

CDR3 loop: CASSLVPGANYGYTF. The DNA of the CDR3 is TGCGCCAGCAGCTTGGTCCCAGGGGCTAACTATGGCTACACCTTC. V usage is TRBV5-1 and J usage is TRBJ1-2, with D tentatively TRBD1 (6 bases). Trimming took off 0 bases at V and 0 bases at J, with 9 bases between the two ends. Germline V gives CDR1 SGHRS, CDR2 YFSETQ. CDR3 size: 15 residues. The variable domain in full, completed from reference TRBV5-1 and TRBJ1-2, reads KAGVTQTPRYLIKTRGQQVTLSCSPISGHRSVSWYQQTPGQGLQFLFEYFSETQRNKGNFPGRFSGRQFSNSRSEMNVSTLELGDSALYLCASSLVPGANYGYTFGSGTRLTVV.

The gene calls are TRBV2 and TRBJ2-7; D may be TRBD2 (5 bases). V was clipped by 10 bases and J by 3 bases, with 19 bases between them. Germline CDR1 reads SNHLY; CDR2 reads FYNNEI. The CDR3 is 14 amino acids. This chain's CDR3 is CATSRDSSSYEQYF. The CDR3 DNA reads as TGTGCCACCTCCCGGGATTCATCTAGCTACGAGCAGTACTTC.

The chain employs TRBV6-6 and TRBJ1-6; TRBD1 matches 7 bases. The CDR3 length is 13 residues. The junction had 6 bases not matched to a gene; V was cut back by 7 bases and J by 9 bases. Germline V lookup: CDR1 MNHNY, CDR2 SVGAGI (reference sequence). This CDR3 is CASNQGESSPLHF. The CDR3 coding sequence is TGTGCCAGCAATCAGGGGGAAAGTTCACCCCTCCACTTT.

V usage is TRBV5-1 and J usage is TRBJ2-5; 9 nucleotides agree with TRBD2. J lost 2 bases, V lost 0 bases, and 2 bases had no gene match. Germline CDR1 and CDR2: SGHRS and YFSETQ. The CDR3 runs 15 residues. CDR3 in DNA: TGCGCCAGCAGCTTGGCGGCGGGGGGGCAAGAGACCCAGTACTTC. Encoded protein: CASSLAAGGQETQYF.

This clone showed up just a few times. This chain uses TRBV19 with TRBJ1-6; D gene uncertain. Germline assignment: CDR1 LNHDA and CDR2 SQIVND (reference sequence). Trimming removed 4 bases from V and 6 bases from J, with 19 bases in between. There are 17 residues in the CDR3. The CDR3 DNA is TGTGCCAGTAGTACACGGTCCGGAGGCAATCTTAATTCACCCCTCCACTTT. Translated: CASSTRSGGNLNSPLHF.

V and J are TRBV5-1 and TRBJ2-7; D might be TRBD1 (5 bases). The CDR3 runs to 14 residues. V gave up 2 bases and J gave up 4 bases, with 13 bases separating them. Germline CDR1 and CDR2: SGHRS and YFSETQ. DNA for the CDR3: TGCGCCAGCAGCTTTGGGGCGGCTTTTTACGAGCAGTACTTC. Translation: CASSFGAAFYEQYF. The full variable domain, its missing parts supplied by reference TRBV5-1 and TRBJ2-7, is KAGVTQTPRYLIKTRGQQVTLSCSPISGHRSVSWYQQTPGQGLQFLFEYFSETQRNKGNFPGRFSGRQFSNSRSEMNVSTLELGDSALYLCASSFGAAFYEQYFGPGTRLTVT.

The chain uses TRBV19 and TRBJ1-3; perhaps TRBD1 as D (6 bases). The CDR3 sequence is 14 residues long. The germline gives CDR1 LNHDA, CDR2 SQIVND (reference sequence). The V gene lost 5 bases and the J gene lost 4 bases, with 12 bases spanning the gap. CDR3 loop: CASSSAGVGNTIYF. DNA of the CDR3: TGTGCCAGTAGTTCGGCAGGGGTCGGAAACACCATATATTTT.

The V and J genes are TRBV5-6 and TRBJ2-4; maybe TRBD2 (6 bases). The CDR3 spans 18 residues. CDR1 and CDR2 (germline): SGHDT, YYEEEE. The germline V and J ends were trimmed by 0 bases and 0 bases, with 16 bases remaining between them. The CDR3 DNA is TGTGCCAGCAGCTTGGGGGCAGGGAGGACCCTAGCCAAAAACATTCAGTACTTC. It encodes CASSLGAGRTLAKNIQYF.

The V and J genes are TRBV7-5 and TRBJ1-5. TRBV7-5 is recorded as a pseudogene. The CDR3 has 15 residues. CDR3 residues: CARSGNRGTNQPQHF. Written as DNA, the CDR3 is TGTGCCAGAAGCGGAAACCGGGGTACTAATCAGCCCCAGCATTTT.

The V gene is TRBV5-1, the J gene TRBJ2-1; 10 bases are a match to TRBD1. Germline-derived CDR1 and CDR2 are SGHRS and YFSETQ. J gave up 7 bases and V 2 bases, and 6 bases lay outside the gene matches. This CDR3 is built from 15 residues. This CDR3 reads CASSFRDRGVNEQFF. The DNA of the CDR3 is TGCGCCAGCAGCTTCCGGGACAGGGGAGTGAATGAGCAGTTCTTC.

This chain links TRBV7-8 with TRBJ2-7; 11 bases are a match to TRBD2. Trimming removed 3 bases from V and 2 bases from J; junction bases left unmatched: 3. Germline assignment: CDR1 SGHVS and CDR2 FQNEAQ. CDR3 length: 15 residues. The CDR3 loop reads CASSFGTSGAYEQYF. The CDR3 DNA follows: TGTGCCAGCAGCTTCGGGACTAGCGGAGCCTACGAGCAGTACTTC.

The gene calls are TRBV5-6 and TRBJ2-7; no reliable D call. CDR1 is SGHDT, CDR2 YYEEEE, per germline. Between the trimmed V and J ends, which lost 1 base and 6 bases, there was a span of 5 bases. The CDR3 covers 11 residues. CDR3 sequence (DNA): TGTGCCAGCAGCTTGATCGGCGAGCAGTACTTC. Translated: CASSLIGEQYF.

CDR3 sequence reads: CATRGWETEAFF. CDR3 in DNA: TGTGCCACCCGGGGATGGGAGACTGAAGCTTTCTTT. The chain carries TRBV2 and TRBJ1-1; no clear D. Germline V gives CDR1 SNHLY, CDR2 FYNNEI. Trimming left V 10 bases short and J 5 bases short, with 14 bases between. The CDR3 is made up of 12 amino acids.

The gene calls are TRBV2 and TRBJ1-4; D call uncertain. Trimming removed 0 bases at V and 4 bases at J, with 9 bases between. CDR3 length: 15 residues. The germline CDR1 and CDR2 sequences are SNHLY and FYNNEI. CDR3 sequence reads: CASSEAGGDNEKLFF. In DNA, the CDR3 is TGTGCCAGCAGTGAAGCGGGAGGAGATAATGAAAAACTGTTTTTT.

The chain combines TRBV5-4 with TRBJ2-6; the D gene is possibly TRBD1 (6 bases). This CDR3 contains 18 residues. Germline V gene sequence: CDR1 SGHNT, CDR2 YYREEE (reference sequence). Trimming removed 4 bases at V and 0 bases at J, with 17 bases between. CDR3 bases: TGTGCCAGCAGCCCCCGAAACAGGGTCCTCTCTGGGGCCAACGTCCTGACTTTC. Translated, it gives CASSPRNRVLSGANVLTF.

The chain recombines TRBV30 with TRBJ1-5; D unclear. V lost 0 bases and J 7 bases, leaving 13 bases between the germline ends. Germline-derived CDR1 and CDR2 are GTSNPN and SVGIG (reference sequence). The CDR3 totals 14 residues. The CDR3 coding sequence is TGTGCCTGGAGTGTGGGAGCGGCGGGGCAGCCCCAGCATTTT. This translates into CAWSVGAAGQPQHF.

V gene TRBV29-1 combines with J gene TRBJ1-1; 7 nucleotides align to TRBD1. Germline-derived CDR1 and CDR2 are SQVTM and ANQGSEA. The V gene end was trimmed by 6 bases and the J gene end by 5 bases; junction bases not matched to a gene: 12. The CDR3 sequence is 14 residues long. Written as DNA, the CDR3 is TGCAGCGTAGTTCCCGACAGGGTGAGGACTGAAGCTTTCTTT. Its protein product is CSVVPDRVRTEAFF.

The rearrangement uses TRBV7-9 and TRBJ2-4, with no clear D. V lost 4 bases to trimming and J lost 6 bases, with 16 bases between them. CDR1 is SEHNR and CDR2 is FQNEAQ in the germline V gene (reference sequence). The CDR3 runs to 15 residues. This chain's CDR3 is CASSSRSRPTNIQYF. As DNA, the CDR3 is TGTGCCAGCAGCTCGCGGTCCCGGCCTACAAACATTCAGTACTTC.

This chain uses TRBV7-2 with TRBJ1-5, with TRBD1 as a possible D gene (6 bases). The V and J ends lost 1 base and 11 bases respectively, with 12 bases between them. Germline V CDR1 and CDR2: SGHTA, FQGNSA. The CDR3 length is 13 residues. The CDR3 here is CASSLVSQGSQHF. In nucleotides, the CDR3 is TGTGCCAGCAGCTTAGTGTCTCAGGGGTCCCAGCATTTT.

V usage is TRBV14 and J usage is TRBJ2-5; 9 bases map to TRBD1. Losses at the gene ends were 0 bases for V and 5 bases for J; bases not matched to a gene: 4. Per the germline V gene, CDR1 is SGHDN and CDR2 is FVKESK. The CDR3 has 15 amino acids. The CDR3 region has the DNA TGTGCCAGCAGCCAAGATACAGGGGGCTGGGAGACCCAGTACTTC. It translates to CASSQDTGGWETQYF.

V is TRBV7-8 and J is TRBJ1-4, with D maybe TRBD1 (6 bases). Trimming took 5 bases from V and 11 from J, leaving 15 bases between them. The CDR3 loop spans 13 amino acids. Looked up from germline, CDR1 is SGHVS and CDR2 is FQNEAQ. In nucleotides, the CDR3 is TGTGCCAGCAGCGTAGGAGATGGACAGAAACTGTTTTTT. Residues: CASSVGDGQKLFF.

The table lists this clone with a few counts. The chain carries TRBV11-2 and TRBJ1-1, with 9 nucleotides matching TRBD1. Per the germline V gene, CDR1 is SGHAT and CDR2 is FQNNGV. The CDR3 is 14 amino acids. Losses at the gene ends were 5 bases for V and 8 bases for J; bases not matched to a gene: 9. DNA of the CDR3: TGTGCCAGCAGCCGACCCCGGGACAGGGTGGAAGCTTTCTTT. Residues: CASSRPRDRVEAFF.

The rearrangement joins TRBV7-6 to TRBJ2-2, with 14 positions matching TRBD2. The V gene end was trimmed by 4 bases and the J gene end by 5 bases; junction bases not matched to a gene: 15. CDR1 and CDR2 (germline): SGHVS, FNYEAQ. The CDR3 spans 20 residues. CDR3 sequence reads: CASSSQWTSGGLPGTGELFF. CDR3 sequence (DNA): TGTGCCAGCAGCTCCCAATGGACTAGCGGGGGGCTGCCAGGAACCGGGGAGCTGTTTTTT.